This is a list of T cell receptor beta chains from one sample in a study of blood T cell repertoires in COVID-19. Here immunoSEQ multiplex PCR was the method, and the copy in TCRdb shows in-frame clones only, minus some. This sample has 90,000 to 100,000 clones; 87% occur once, and the top ten carry about 16%. Sequenced sample: peripheral blood. The receptors come from a human donor in a cohort sampled during active COVID-19. Each CDR3 is given with its conserved first and last residue.

len: 15; j_gene: TRBJ1-6; v_gene: TRBV28; CDR3aa: CASSLGDRGKSPLHF
len: 14; j_gene: TRBJ2-2; v_gene: TRBV11-2; CDR3aa: CASSFIIAAGELFF
len: 15; j_gene: TRBJ2-1; v_gene: TRBV7-2; CDR3aa: CASRTGLAALGEQFF
len: 15; j_gene: TRBJ2-3; v_gene: TRBV28; CDR3aa: CASRQTSGRPDTQYF
len: 20; j_gene: TRBJ2-7; v_gene: TRBV3-1/TRBV3-2; CDR3aa: CASSQDCFPCRTSGNYEQYF
len: 17; j_gene: TRBJ2-7; v_gene: TRBV14; CDR3aa: CASSQGGTSGSTYEQYF
len: 11; j_gene: TRBJ1-2; v_gene: TRBV30; CDR3aa: CAWSHQYGYTF
len: 15; j_gene: TRBJ1-1; v_gene: TRBV6-6; CDR3aa: CASSSGTGGGTEAFF
len: 15; j_gene: TRBJ1-4; v_gene: TRBV9; CDR3aa: CASSDTQGGGEKLFF
len: 13; j_gene: TRBJ1-2; v_gene: TRBV30; CDR3aa: CAWSVTQGYGYTF
len: 14; j_gene: TRBJ2-7; v_gene: TRBV5-5; CDR3aa: CASSRRQGVDEQYF
len: 15; j_gene: TRBJ2-5; v_gene: TRBV6-5; CDR3aa: CASSYSGGGQETQYF
len: 16; j_gene: TRBJ1-3; v_gene: TRBV6-6; CDR3aa: CASSYSVGQGGNTIYF
len: 17; j_gene: TRBJ2-2; v_gene: TRBV21-1; CDR3aa: CASSKEPLSGGTGELFF